The rows below give T cell receptor beta chains drawn from one sample of a study of early T cells in non-severe SARS-CoV-2 infection. Via MiXCR, TCRdb re-called the 5' RACE reads, giving one row per CDR3 protein. The repertoire holds some 51,000 distinct CDR3 sequences, with about 15% as singletons. The sequencing here drew on whole blood, taken at baseline. These receptors came from an adult who was a healthcare worker with PCR-confirmed SARS-CoV-2 infection or an uninfected control (not recorded which). Each CDR3 is given with its conserved first and last residue. The order of the fields is D gene, V gene, CDR3 protein. D genes are given only for firm matches.

d_gene: .
v_gene: TRBV29-1
CDR3aa: CSVTGHLNTEAFF

d_gene: .
v_gene: TRBV7-9
CDR3aa: CASSPGKADEKLFF

d_gene: TRBD2
v_gene: TRBV5-1
CDR3aa: CASSALAGLSYEQYF

d_gene: TRBD1
v_gene: TRBV5-5
CDR3aa: CASIWNGQGGETQYF

d_gene: TRBD1
v_gene: TRBV5-1
CDR3aa: CASSLSQGASEAFF

d_gene: .
v_gene: TRBV7-9
CDR3aa: CASGANEKLFF

d_gene: .
v_gene: TRBV19
CDR3aa: CASSPGLAKNIQYF

d_gene: .
v_gene: TRBV28
CDR3aa: CALQRSSTGELFF

d_gene: .
v_gene: TRBV28
CDR3aa: CASSLSRGRGYTF

d_gene: .
v_gene: TRBV20-1
CDR3aa: CSASRDGSSYNSPLHF

d_gene: TRBD2
v_gene: TRBV24-1
CDR3aa: CATSDSGLAGGRDTQYF

d_gene: TRBD1
v_gene: TRBV29-1
CDR3aa: CSVRGRGEQFF

d_gene: .
v_gene: TRBV5-1
CDR3aa: CASSLETGVSDSPLHF

d_gene: .
v_gene: TRBV7-9
CDR3aa: CASSLVGRDPYEQYF

d_gene: .
v_gene: TRBV20-1
CDR3aa: CSAHSTDTQYF

d_gene: .
v_gene: TRBV12-3/TRBV12-4
CDR3aa: CASSLWGGTTDTQYF

d_gene: .
v_gene: TRBV6-5
CDR3aa: CASSYSGVTGNTIYF

d_gene: TRBD2
v_gene: TRBV4-2
CDR3aa: CASSQDRTGGLNTQYF

d_gene: .
v_gene: TRBV12-5
CDR3aa: CASGTVPGGLNTGELFF

d_gene: .
v_gene: TRBV7-7
CDR3aa: CASSLTLRSTEAFF

d_gene: .
v_gene: TRBV7-8
CDR3aa: CASSPPSVSGRNEQFF

d_gene: TRBD1
v_gene: TRBV29-1
CDR3aa: CSVGQGVYGYTF

d_gene: .
v_gene: TRBV29-1
CDR3aa: CSSLRGNTEAFF

d_gene: .
v_gene: TRBV7-3
CDR3aa: CASSQGNRGETQYF

d_gene: .
v_gene: TRBV28
CDR3aa: CASRNRESGETQYF

d_gene: .
v_gene: TRBV11-2
CDR3aa: CASSLYPGYGADTQYF

d_gene: TRBD1
v_gene: TRBV19
CDR3aa: CASRSTGEADRQYF

d_gene: TRBD2
v_gene: TRBV18
CDR3aa: CASSPLAGVTDTQYF

d_gene: .
v_gene: TRBV10-3
CDR3aa: CAISANRDTGELFF

d_gene: TRBD2
v_gene: TRBV4-1
CDR3aa: CASSQDRLAGEVEQFF

d_gene: .
v_gene: TRBV5-4
CDR3aa: CASRAPGAGANVLTF

d_gene: .
v_gene: TRBV7-8
CDR3aa: CASSLALTAHGTEAFF

d_gene: .
v_gene: TRBV9
CDR3aa: CASSVEAENQPQHF

d_gene: .
v_gene: TRBV6-5
CDR3aa: CASSYSERVDTGELFF

d_gene: TRBD2
v_gene: TRBV12-3/TRBV12-4
CDR3aa: CASSLDIAGGRGTQYF

d_gene: .
v_gene: TRBV7-8
CDR3aa: CASSGSSRNTEAFF

d_gene: TRBD1
v_gene: TRBV3-1
CDR3aa: CASSQGTGDSPLHF

d_gene: .
v_gene: TRBV27
CDR3aa: CASSPQQGADTQYF

d_gene: .
v_gene: TRBV10-3
CDR3aa: CAIGFQGFNEQFF

d_gene: TRBD2
v_gene: TRBV7-9
CDR3aa: CASTRSSGYNEQFF

d_gene: TRBD2
v_gene: TRBV20-1
CDR3aa: CSARISGGTTDTQYF

d_gene: .
v_gene: TRBV3-1
CDR3aa: CASSQDLRSMPFQETQYF

d_gene: .
v_gene: TRBV3-1
CDR3aa: CASSQGGREQYF

d_gene: .
v_gene: TRBV20-1
CDR3aa: CSARGTDNEKLFF

d_gene: .
v_gene: TRBV20-1
CDR3aa: CSAALRARYGSNQPQHF

d_gene: .
v_gene: TRBV14
CDR3aa: CASSQGQRRRGTQYF